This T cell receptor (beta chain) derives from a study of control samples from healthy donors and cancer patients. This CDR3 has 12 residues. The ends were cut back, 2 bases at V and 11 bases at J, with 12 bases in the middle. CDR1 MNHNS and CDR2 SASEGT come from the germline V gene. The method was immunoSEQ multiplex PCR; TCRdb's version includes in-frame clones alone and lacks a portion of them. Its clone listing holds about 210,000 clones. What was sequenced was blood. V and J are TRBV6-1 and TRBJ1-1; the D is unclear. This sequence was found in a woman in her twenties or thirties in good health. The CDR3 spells CASSEWVGKAFF. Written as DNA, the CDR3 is TGTGCCAGCAGTGAATGGGTCGGGAAGGCTTTCTTT.